Listed below are T cell receptor beta chains from one sample, sequenced in a study of human T cells and chemical hapten exposure. One entry per CDR3 protein, called by TCRdb with MiXCR from the RACE reads. The sample holds around 260,000 distinct CDR3 sequences, 7.5% to 10% seen once. Sequenced here: whole blood, sampled in connection with sensitization to the hapten diphenylcyclopropenone (DPC). The receptor source for this set is a woman aged 35 to 49 with alopecia areata. Some clones in this sample may be carry-over from other donors' samples. The CDR3 runs from the conserved cysteine through the conserved F or W. Fields, in order: V gene, J gene, CDR3 length, D gene, CDR3 protein. A D gene is named only where the DNA matches it firmly.

v_gene: TRBV29-1; j_gene: TRBJ2-1; len: 14; d_gene: TRBD2; CDR3aa: CSVASGRGYNEQFF
v_gene: TRBV7-6; j_gene: TRBJ2-2; len: 15; d_gene: NA; CDR3aa: CASRPGAANTGELFF
v_gene: TRBV5-1; j_gene: TRBJ1-1; len: 14; d_gene: NA; CDR3aa: CASSLTSGSTEAFF
v_gene: TRBV5-6; j_gene: TRBJ2-7; len: 13; d_gene: TRBD1; CDR3aa: CASWRTGGYEQYF
v_gene: TRBV11-3; j_gene: TRBJ2-1; len: 13; d_gene: TRBD1; CDR3aa: CASSLAGGYEQFF
v_gene: TRBV11-2; j_gene: TRBJ1-2; len: 16; d_gene: NA; CDR3aa: CASSLDPLDSFYGYTF
v_gene: TRBV7-3; j_gene: TRBJ2-6; len: 16; d_gene: NA; CDR3aa: CASSFHSSSGANVLTF
v_gene: TRBV28; j_gene: TRBJ2-6; len: 15; d_gene: NA; CDR3aa: CASSQTYAGANVLTF
v_gene: TRBV3-1; j_gene: TRBJ1-1; len: 16; d_gene: NA; CDR3aa: CASSNTHTGGNTEAFF
v_gene: TRBV24-1; j_gene: TRBJ1-1; len: 12; d_gene: TRBD1; CDR3aa: CATSGDRTTAFF
v_gene: TRBV5-5; j_gene: TRBJ1-2; len: 16; d_gene: NA; CDR3aa: CASSLVVAPTNYGYTF
v_gene: TRBV10-3; j_gene: TRBJ2-3; len: 13; d_gene: NA; CDR3aa: CAIQDWGADTQYF
v_gene: TRBV7-2; j_gene: TRBJ1-6; len: 16; d_gene: NA; CDR3aa: CASSLMQADTNSPLHF
v_gene: TRBV9; j_gene: TRBJ2-1; len: 14; d_gene: TRBD2; CDR3aa: CASSGLASYNEQFF
v_gene: TRBV30; j_gene: TRBJ2-1; len: 14; d_gene: TRBD2; CDR3aa: CAWRTSGSGVTEFF